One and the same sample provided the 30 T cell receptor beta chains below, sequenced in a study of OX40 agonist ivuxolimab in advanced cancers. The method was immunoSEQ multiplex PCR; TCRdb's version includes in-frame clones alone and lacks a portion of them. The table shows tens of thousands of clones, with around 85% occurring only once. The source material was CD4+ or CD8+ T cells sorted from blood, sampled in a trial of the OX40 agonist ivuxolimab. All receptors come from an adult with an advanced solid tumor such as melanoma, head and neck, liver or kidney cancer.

The CDR3 spells CASKKRASGPGELFF. CDR3 nucleotides: TGTGCCAGCAAAAAGCGGGCTAGCGGCCCCGGGGAGCTGTTTTTT. V gene TRBV27 combines with J gene TRBJ2-2; 7 nucleotides agree with TRBD2. From germline, CDR1 is MNHEY and CDR2 SMNVEV (reference sequence). The CDR3 is 15 residues long. With V trimmed by 7 bases and J by 6 bases, 11 bases remained unmatched.

The CDR3 spells CASSLKGFRDEQFF. The CDR3 nucleotides read TGTGCCAGCAGCTTAAAAGGGTTCAGGGATGAGCAGTTCTTC. The rearrangement uses TRBV11-2 and TRBJ2-1; D may be TRBD1 (5 bases). V lost 2 bases, J lost 8 bases, and 13 bases lay in between. The CDR3 contains 14 residues. Germline CDR1 is SGHAT and CDR2 is FQNNGV.

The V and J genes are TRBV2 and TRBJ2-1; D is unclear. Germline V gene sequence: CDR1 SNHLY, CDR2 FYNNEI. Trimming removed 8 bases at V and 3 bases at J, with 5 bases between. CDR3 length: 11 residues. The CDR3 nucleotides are TGTGCCAGCGGTGGCTACAATGAGCAGTTCTTC. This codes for CASGGYNEQFF.

CDR3 protein: CASSSSITGSTEAFF. CDR3 bases: TGTGCCAGCAGTTCCAGTATAACCGGGTCCACTGAAGCTTTCTTT. This rearrangement joins TRBV6-5 to TRBJ1-1; D is undetermined. The V gene's germline CDR1 is MNHEY and CDR2 SVGAGI. Trimming shortened V by 4 bases and J by 4 bases, and 16 bases separated the two germline ends. CDR3 size: 15 residues.

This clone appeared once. The CDR3 region has the DNA TGTGCCCGCCCGGGGGAGAGGGCAGATACGCAGTATTTT. Translation gives CARPGERADTQYF. The chain has TRBV7-2 and TRBJ2-3; a possible D gene is TRBD2 (6 bases). V gave up 11 bases and J gave up 4 bases, with 16 bases separating them. Looked up from germline, CDR1 is SGHTA and CDR2 is FQGNSA. The CDR3 has 13 amino acids.

CDR3 in amino acids: CASREWTGHNQPQHF. CDR3 in DNA: TGTGCCAGCAGGGAGTGGACAGGGCACAATCAGCCCCAGCATTTT. This sequence joins TRBV6-1 and TRBJ1-5; TRBD1 aligns across 8 bases. Losses at the gene ends were 6 bases for V and 3 bases for J; bases not matched to a gene: 7. CDR3 length: 15 amino acids. Germline CDR1 reads MNHNS; CDR2 reads SASEGT.

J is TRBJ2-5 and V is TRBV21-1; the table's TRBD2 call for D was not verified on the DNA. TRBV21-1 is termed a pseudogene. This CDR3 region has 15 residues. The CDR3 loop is CASNLRGKEYETQYF. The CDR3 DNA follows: TGTGCCAGCAACCTGCGGGGGAAAGAGTATGAGACCCAGTACTTC.

The CDR3 coding sequence is TGTGCCAGCAGTTTATCCTTCGGGGTGAACCCTAGCACAGATACGCAGTATTTT. It translates to CASSLSFGVNPSTDTQYF. The V call is TRBV28, the J call TRBJ2-3, with a weak D call TRBD2 (5 bases). Germline CDR1 reads MDHEN; CDR2 reads SYDVKM. The CDR3 covers 18 residues. Trimming pared 1 base from V and 0 bases from J, leaving 17 bases between.

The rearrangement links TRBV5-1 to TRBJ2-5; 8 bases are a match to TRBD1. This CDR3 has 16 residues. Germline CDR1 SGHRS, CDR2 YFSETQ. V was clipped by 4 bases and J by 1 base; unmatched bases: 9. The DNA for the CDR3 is TGCGCCAGCAGCAGCGGACAGGGAGAATCCCAAGAGACCCAGTACTTC. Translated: CASSSGQGESQETQYF.

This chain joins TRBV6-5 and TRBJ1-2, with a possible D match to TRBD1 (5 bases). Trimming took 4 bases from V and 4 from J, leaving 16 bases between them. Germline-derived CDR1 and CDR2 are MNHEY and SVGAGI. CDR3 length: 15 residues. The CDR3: CASSSQGGAVYGYTF. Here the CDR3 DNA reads TGTGCCAGCAGTTCTCAGGGAGGGGCGGTCTATGGCTACACCTTC.

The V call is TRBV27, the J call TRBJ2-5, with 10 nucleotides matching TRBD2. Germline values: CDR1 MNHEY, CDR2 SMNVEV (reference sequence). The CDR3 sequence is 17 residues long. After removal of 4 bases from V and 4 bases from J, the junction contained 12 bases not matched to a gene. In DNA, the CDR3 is TGTGCCAGCAGTTCCCTAGCGGGAGAATCCAGGGCAGAGACCCAGTACTTC. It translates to CASSSLAGESRAETQYF.

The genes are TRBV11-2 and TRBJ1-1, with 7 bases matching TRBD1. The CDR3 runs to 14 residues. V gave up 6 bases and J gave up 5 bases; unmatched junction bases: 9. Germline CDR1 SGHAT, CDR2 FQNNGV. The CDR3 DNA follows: TGTGCCAGCAGTCCACAGGGGCGTGGTACTGAAGCTTTCTTT. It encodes CASSPQGRGTEAFF.

The CDR3 DNA sequence: TGTGCCAGCAGCAAATTCGGGGAGGTTAGCAATCAGCCCCAGCATTTT. Residues: CASSKFGEVSNQPQHF. The chain links TRBV21-1 to TRBJ1-5. TRBV21-1 has pseudogene status. The CDR3 has 16 residues.

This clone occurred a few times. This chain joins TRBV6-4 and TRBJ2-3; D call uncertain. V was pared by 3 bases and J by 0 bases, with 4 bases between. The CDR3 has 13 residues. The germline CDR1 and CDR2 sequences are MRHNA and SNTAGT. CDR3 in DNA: TGTGCCAGCAGTGAGCAAAGCACAGATACGCAGTATTTT. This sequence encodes CASSEQSTDTQYF.

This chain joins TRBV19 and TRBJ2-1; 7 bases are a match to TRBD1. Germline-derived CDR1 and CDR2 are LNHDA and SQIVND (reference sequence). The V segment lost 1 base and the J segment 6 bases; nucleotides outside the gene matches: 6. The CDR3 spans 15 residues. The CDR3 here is CASSIVGGPGNEQFF. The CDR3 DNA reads TGTGCCAGTAGTATAGTAGGGGGCCCTGGCAATGAGCAGTTCTTC.

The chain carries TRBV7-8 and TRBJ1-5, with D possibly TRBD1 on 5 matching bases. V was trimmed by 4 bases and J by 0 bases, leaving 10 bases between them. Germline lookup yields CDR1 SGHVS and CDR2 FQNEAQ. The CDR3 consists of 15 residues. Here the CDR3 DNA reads TGTGCCAGCAGCTCGACAGTCGGTAGCAATCAGCCCCAGCATTTT. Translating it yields CASSSTVGSNQPQHF.

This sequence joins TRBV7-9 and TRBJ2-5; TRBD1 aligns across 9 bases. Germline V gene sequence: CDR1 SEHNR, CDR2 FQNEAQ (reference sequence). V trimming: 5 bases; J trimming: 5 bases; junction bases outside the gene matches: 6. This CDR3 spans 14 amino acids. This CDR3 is CASSRRTGVETQYF. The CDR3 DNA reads TGTGCCAGCAGCCGTCGGACAGGGGTCGAGACCCAGTACTTC.

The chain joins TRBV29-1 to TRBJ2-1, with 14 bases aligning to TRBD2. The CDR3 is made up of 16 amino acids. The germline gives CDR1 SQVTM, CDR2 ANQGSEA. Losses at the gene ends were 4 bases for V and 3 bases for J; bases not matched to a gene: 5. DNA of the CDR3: TGCAGCGTTGGGGGGGGACTAGCGGGAGACTACAATGAGCAGTTCTTC. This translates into CSVGGGLAGDYNEQFF.

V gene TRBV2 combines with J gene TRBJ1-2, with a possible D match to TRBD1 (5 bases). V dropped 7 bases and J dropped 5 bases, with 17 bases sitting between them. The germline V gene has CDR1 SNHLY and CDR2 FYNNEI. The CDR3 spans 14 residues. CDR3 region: CASKTPLGLYGYTF. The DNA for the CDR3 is TGTGCCAGCAAAACTCCCCTGGGACTTTATGGCTACACCTTC.

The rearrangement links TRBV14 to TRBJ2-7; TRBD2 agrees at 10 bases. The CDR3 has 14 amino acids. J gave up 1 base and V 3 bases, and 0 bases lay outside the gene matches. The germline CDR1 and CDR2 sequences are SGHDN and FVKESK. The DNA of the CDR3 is TGTGCCAGCAGCCAGACTAGCGGGTCCTACGAGCAGTACTTC. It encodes CASSQTSGSYEQYF. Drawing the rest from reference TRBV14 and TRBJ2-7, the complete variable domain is EAGVTQFPSHSVIEKGQTVTLRCDPISGHDNLYWYRRVMGKEIKFLLHFVKESKQDESGMPNNRFLAERTGGTYSTLKVQPAELEDSGVYFCASSQTSGSYEQYFGPGTRLTVT.

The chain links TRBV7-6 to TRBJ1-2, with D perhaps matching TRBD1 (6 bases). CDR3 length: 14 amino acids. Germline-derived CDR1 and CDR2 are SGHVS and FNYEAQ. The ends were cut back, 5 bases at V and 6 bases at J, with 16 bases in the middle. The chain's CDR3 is CASSPWTVRNGYTF. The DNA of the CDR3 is TGTGCCAGCAGCCCGTGGACAGTTAGAAATGGCTACACCTTC.

DNA of the CDR3: TGTGCCAGCAGAGAGCTAGGGAATGAGCAGTTCTTC. Translated: CASRELGNEQFF. The chain has TRBV7-6 and TRBJ2-1, with D uncertain. This CDR3 spans 12 amino acids. With 6 bases removed from V and 7 bases from J, the gap between germline ends came to 10 bases. Germline-derived CDR1 and CDR2 are SGHVS and FNYEAQ. The full variable domain, with the rest looked up from reference TRBV7-6 and TRBJ2-1, is GAGVSQSPRYKVTKRGQDVALRCDPISGHVSLYWYRQALGQGPEFLTYFNYEAQQDKSGLPNDRFSAERPEGSISTLTIQRTEQRDSAMYRCASRELGNEQFFGPGTRLTVL.

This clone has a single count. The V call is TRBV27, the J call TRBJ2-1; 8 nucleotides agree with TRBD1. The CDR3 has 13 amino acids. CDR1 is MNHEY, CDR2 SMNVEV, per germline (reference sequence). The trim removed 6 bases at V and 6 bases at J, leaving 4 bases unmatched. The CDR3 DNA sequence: TGTGCCAGCAGAGACAGGGGTCCCAATGAGCAGTTCTTC. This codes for CASRDRGPNEQFF.

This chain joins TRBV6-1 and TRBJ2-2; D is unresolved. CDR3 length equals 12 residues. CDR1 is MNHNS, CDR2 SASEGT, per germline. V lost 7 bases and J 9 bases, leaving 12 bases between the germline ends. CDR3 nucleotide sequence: TGTGCCAGCAATCTAGGGTCGAGGGAGCTGTTTTTT. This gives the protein CASNLGSRELFF.

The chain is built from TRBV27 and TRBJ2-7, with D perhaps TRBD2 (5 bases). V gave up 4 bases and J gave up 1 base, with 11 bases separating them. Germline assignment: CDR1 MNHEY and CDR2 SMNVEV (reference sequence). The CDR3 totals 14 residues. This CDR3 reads CASSSGEFSYEQYF. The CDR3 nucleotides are TGTGCCAGCAGTTCTGGGGAGTTTTCCTACGAGCAGTACTTC.

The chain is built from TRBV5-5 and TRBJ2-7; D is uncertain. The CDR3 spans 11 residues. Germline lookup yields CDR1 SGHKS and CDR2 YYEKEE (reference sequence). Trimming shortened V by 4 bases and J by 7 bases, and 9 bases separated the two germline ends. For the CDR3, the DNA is TGTGCCAGCAGCCCCTTTTGGGAGCAGTACTTC. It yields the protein CASSPFWEQYF.

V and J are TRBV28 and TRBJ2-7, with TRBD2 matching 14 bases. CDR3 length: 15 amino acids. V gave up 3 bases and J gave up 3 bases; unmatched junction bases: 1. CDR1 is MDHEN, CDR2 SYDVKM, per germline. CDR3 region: CASSFGTSGSYEQYF. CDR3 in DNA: TGTGCCAGCAGTTTCGGGACTAGCGGGAGCTACGAGCAGTACTTC. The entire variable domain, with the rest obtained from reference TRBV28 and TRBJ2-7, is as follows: DVKVTQSSRYLVKRTGEKVFLECVQDMDHENMFWYRQDPGLGLRLIYFSYDVKMKEKGDIPEGYSVSREKKERFSLILESASTNQTSMYLCASSFGTSGSYEQYFGPGTRLTVT.

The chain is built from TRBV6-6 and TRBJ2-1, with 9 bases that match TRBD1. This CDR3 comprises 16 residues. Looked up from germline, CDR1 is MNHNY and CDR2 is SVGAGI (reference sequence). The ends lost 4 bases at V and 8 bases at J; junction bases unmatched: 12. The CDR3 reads CASSSGDRGDLHEQFF. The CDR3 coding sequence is TGTGCCAGCAGTTCTGGAGACAGGGGGGATTTACATGAGCAGTTCTTC.

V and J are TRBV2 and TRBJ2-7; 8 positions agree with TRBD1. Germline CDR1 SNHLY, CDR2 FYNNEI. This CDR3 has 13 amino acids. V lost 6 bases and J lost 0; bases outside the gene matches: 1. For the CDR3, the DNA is TGTGCCAGCAGCGACAGGGGCTCCTACGAGCAGTACTTC. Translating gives CASSDRGSYEQYF.

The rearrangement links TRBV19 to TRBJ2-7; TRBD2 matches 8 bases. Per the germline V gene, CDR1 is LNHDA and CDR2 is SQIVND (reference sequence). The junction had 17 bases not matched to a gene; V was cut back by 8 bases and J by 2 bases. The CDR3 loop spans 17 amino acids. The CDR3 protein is CASRGDERTSWPYEQYF. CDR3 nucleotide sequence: TGTGCCAGTCGAGGGGACGAGCGGACTAGCTGGCCCTACGAGCAGTACTTC.